This T cell receptor (beta chain) comes out of a study of cytomegalovirus exposure and HLA in healthy donors. As for this clone: Its specificity is unknown.

TCRdb keeps only in-frame clones here, not all; method: immunoSEQ multiplex PCR. Of roughly 150,000 clones in the sample, approximately 89% were seen once. CDR1 is SGHTA, CDR2 FQGNSA, per germline. The CDR3 extends over 16 amino acids. V gave up 4 bases and J gave up 5 bases, with 20 bases separating them. Study results and limitations: Reported performance of the classifier showed diagnosis of cytomegalovirus status with high specificity and sensitivity. Listed as cytomegalovirus-associated were 150 or so TCR beta chains. A few chains tied to CMV proved CMV antigen-specific in vitro. Most TCRs appeared rarely, but some public TCRs recurred in many donors.

The chain carries TRBV7-2 and TRBJ2-5; perhaps TRBD2 as D (6 bases). Sequencing was carried out using PBMCs. This receptor was obtained from a woman aged 18-30 years in good health and CMV-seropositive. For the CDR3, the DNA is TGTGCCAGCAGCTCCTCGACTGGCGGGGCCAGGGAGACCCAGTACTTC. Protein product: CASSSSTGGARETQYF.